This T cell receptor beta chain was documented in a study of siplizumab effects on memory and regulatory T cells. This CDR3 comprises 14 residues. V shed 2 bases and J shed 5 bases, with 9 bases lying between them. The germline V gene encodes CDR1 MNHEY and CDR2 SVGAGI. Produced via immunoSEQ multiplex PCR; TCRdb's table is partial and in-frame only. In the table there are some 96,000 clones, more than 85% of which are singletons. The origin of this receptor is a human donor in good health. Input material: CD4+ T cells sorted from blood. The chain joins TRBV6-5 to TRBJ2-2; TRBD1 might be the D (5 bases). CDR3 amino acids: CASSYQGSTGELFF. The CDR3 nucleotides are TGTGCCAGCAGTTACCAGGGATCGACCGGGGAGCTGTTTTTT.